These T cell receptor beta chains were read from a single sample in a study of blood T cell repertoires in COVID-19. Using immunoSEQ multiplex PCR, the repertoire was profiled, and TCRdb retains in-frame clones only, with some absent. The table includes 140,000 to 150,000 clones, approximately 88% detected once. Sequencing was performed on peripheral blood. The receptors shown here come from a woman between 45 and 60 years old with acute or convalescent COVID-19. The CDR3 runs from the conserved cysteine through the conserved F or W.

J gene: TRBJ2-3; V gene: TRBV7-9; CDR3 protein: CASSLGRLTDTDTQYF
J gene: TRBJ2-1; V gene: TRBV10-3; CDR3 protein: CAIRATSGSYNEQFF
J gene: TRBJ2-7; V gene: TRBV4-2; CDR3 protein: CASSQKTGFSSYEQYF
J gene: TRBJ1-2; V gene: TRBV5-1; CDR3 protein: CASSLAPGQGGYGYTF
J gene: TRBJ1-1; V gene: TRBV5-4; CDR3 protein: CASSLQGDTEAFF
J gene: TRBJ2-7; V gene: TRBV28; CDR3 protein: CASSFSPTRDREYYEQYF
J gene: TRBJ2-7; V gene: TRBV10-2; CDR3 protein: CASSEPGTVPLAGYEQYF
J gene: TRBJ2-7; V gene: TRBV6-5; CDR3 protein: CASTEEASDSYEQYF
J gene: TRBJ1-1; V gene: TRBV18; CDR3 protein: CASSPPSGGGHTEAFF
J gene: TRBJ1-2; V gene: TRBV3-1/TRBV3-2; CDR3 protein: CASSQIASWGSGYTF
J gene: TRBJ1-2; V gene: TRBV18; CDR3 protein: CASSPAGSRRGYTF
J gene: TRBJ1-5; V gene: TRBV2; CDR3 protein: CASSGTGGDQPQHF
J gene: TRBJ2-3; V gene: TRBV19; CDR3 protein: CASSTRLAGDADTQYF
J gene: TRBJ1-4; V gene: TRBV19; CDR3 protein: CASSIGDRARREKLFF
J gene: TRBJ1-4; V gene: TRBV19; CDR3 protein: CASRATELATNEKLFF
J gene: TRBJ2-1; V gene: TRBV11-2; CDR3 protein: CASSSRGGTGPYNEQFF
J gene: TRBJ2-1; V gene: TRBV19; CDR3 protein: CASSIGQGLNEQFF